A single T cell receptor (beta chain) is shown here with its context. The target antigen is unknown. The read ends 3 residues shy of where the CDR3 ends; the end is completed using the germline J gene. Mixed chimerism was transient after nonmyeloablative marrow transplants from related graft donors. Thawed PBMCs were FACS-sorted into unstimulated CD4+CD25+CD127- regulatory T cells, CD4+CD25- non-regulatory cells, CD4 and CD8 cells. The sample belongs to a study of Tregs in tolerant kidney transplant recipients. Study-level points and caveats: For some patients, primers changed over time, blocking nucleotide-level comparison. Donor-specific Treg expansion exceeded global Treg expansion in tolerant patients, suggesting antigen drive. Few patients were studied, so findings need validation in larger groups.

Produced via immunoSEQ multiplex PCR; TCRdb's table is partial and in-frame only. This repertoire includes some 15,000 clones. Germline V gene lookup returns CDR1 LNHNV and CDR2 YYDKDF (reference sequence). Between the trimmed V and J ends, which lost 5 bases and 1 base, there was a span of 11 bases. The CDR3 has 14 amino acids. The sample consisted of CD4+ T cells from blood (PBMCs), taken 12 months after the transplant. V is TRBV15 and J is TRBJ2-5, with a possible D match to TRBD1 (6 bases). This clonotype was obtained from a human patient who received a combined kidney and bone marrow transplant. The graft donor may have given rise to some T cells. The CDR3 sequence is CATSSQGVQETQYF. Incomplete CDR3 DNA: TGTGCCACCAGCTCACAGGGCGTCCAAGAGACC.